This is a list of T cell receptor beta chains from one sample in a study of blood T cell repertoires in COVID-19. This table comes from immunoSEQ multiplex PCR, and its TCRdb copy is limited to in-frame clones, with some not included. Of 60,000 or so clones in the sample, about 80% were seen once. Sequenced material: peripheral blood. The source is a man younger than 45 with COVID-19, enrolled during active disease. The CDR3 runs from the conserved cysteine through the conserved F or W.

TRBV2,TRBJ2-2,CASRRQGESGELFF
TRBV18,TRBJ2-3,CASSPIGSADTQYF
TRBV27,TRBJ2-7,CASSYAGWTGGYEQYF
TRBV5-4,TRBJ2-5,CASSLTTGQETQYF
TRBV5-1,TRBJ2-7,CASSLGFTGLAVYEQYF
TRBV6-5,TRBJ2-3,CASKINSGSTDTQYF
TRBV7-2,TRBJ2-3,CASSLPGQGAQYF
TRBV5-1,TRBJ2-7,CASSRTGGSYEQYF
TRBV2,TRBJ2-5,CASSEVGGAQETQYF
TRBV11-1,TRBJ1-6,CASSFRRTAPLHF
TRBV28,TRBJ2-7,CASSPLHRGYEQYF
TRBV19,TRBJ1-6,CASKGRETSPLHF
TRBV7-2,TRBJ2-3,CASSFFGQTTDTQYF
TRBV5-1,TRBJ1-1,CASRYDRGPEAFF
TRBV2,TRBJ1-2,CASSEGDYGYTF
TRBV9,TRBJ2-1,CASSGRTGTGENEQFF
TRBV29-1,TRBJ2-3,CSVRLPGLGSTDTQYF
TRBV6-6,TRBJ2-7,CASRQGQGVRRQYF
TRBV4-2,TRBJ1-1,CASRGAGKNTEAFF
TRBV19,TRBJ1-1,CASSSGQENTEAFF
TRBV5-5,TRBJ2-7,CASSLRGRDPYGQYF
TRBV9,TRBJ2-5,CASSGLAGAGETQYF
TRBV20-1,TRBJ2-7,CSASSGGENYEQYF
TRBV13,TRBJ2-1,CASSLGPSPSSYNEQFF
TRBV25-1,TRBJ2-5,CASSGGQLGETQYF
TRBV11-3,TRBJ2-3,CASSDHRGTDTQYF
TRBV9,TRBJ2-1,CASSVEPNLAGANNEQFF
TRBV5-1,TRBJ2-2,CASSLAGGPYTGELFF
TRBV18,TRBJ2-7,CASSPPSTYEQYF
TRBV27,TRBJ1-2,CASSPTSGQGAYGYTF
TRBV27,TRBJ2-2,CASSPKTGGIGELFF
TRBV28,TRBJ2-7,CASSSPGTGGGSEQYF
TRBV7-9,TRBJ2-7,CASSLTGTEQYF
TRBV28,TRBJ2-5,CASSLGQGMRVRDGTQYF
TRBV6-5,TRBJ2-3,CASRILRRGQDTQYF
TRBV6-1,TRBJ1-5,CASSEAGGAQPQHF
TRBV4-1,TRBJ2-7,CASSQEPGDHYEQYF
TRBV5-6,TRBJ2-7,CASSLGTSGRDEQYF
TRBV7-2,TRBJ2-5,CASSPTASGETQYF
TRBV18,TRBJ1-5,CASSLPGQPQHF
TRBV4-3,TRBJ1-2,CASSGHSKGGNGYTF
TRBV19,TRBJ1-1,CASSISSVDKAFF
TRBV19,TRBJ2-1,CASSLGQGVRNEQFF
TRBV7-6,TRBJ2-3,CASSRLAGAPDVTQYF
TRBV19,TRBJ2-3,CASNTAGGGADTQYF
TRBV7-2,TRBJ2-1,CASSLGPAGGQKQFF
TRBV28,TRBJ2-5,CASSSGQLVRAQYF
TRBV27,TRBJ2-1,CASSSSGGVYEQFF
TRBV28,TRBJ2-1,CASTTLSGGNYNNEQFF
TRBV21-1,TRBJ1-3,CASSSHRGGQVVSSGNTIYF
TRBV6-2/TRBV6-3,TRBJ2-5,CASSLTGGASETQYF
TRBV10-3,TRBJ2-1,CAISGSFGLAGVNSYNEQFF
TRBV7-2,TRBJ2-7,CASSLGASAVYEQYF